What follows describes a single T cell receptor (beta chain). This receptor's antigen is unknown. Base qualities are not recorded, but no much larger clone differs from it by a single base. The CDR3 regions of human TCRbeta chains were subjected to immunosequencing. In the paper's pipeline: Repertoire TCRs were checked for matches against a reference library of SARS-CoV-2-specific TCRs that had been generated using the MIRA antigen-specificity platform. Breadth meant the fraction of unique TCRs that were SARS-CoV-2-associated, whereas depth meant the fraction of total T cells that were SARS-CoV-2-associated. Using the MIRA data, each spike-specific TCR was mapped to the spike region that the TCR reacts to and placed in a CD4 or CD8 class. Log10-transformed breadth and depth values were compared by one-way ANOVA with Sidak's multiple comparisons tests. TCRdb holds this immuneACCESS table with in-frame rearrangements only. Some clones are missing; in checked studies, unresolved V genes explain under half, and the rest has no known cause. V, J and clone size were drawn from that table, and D and trimming were deduced from the DNA. This sample lists around 94,000 clones; roughly 90% were detected once. Clones ranked in the top ten supply about 14% of the sample.

The data derive from a study of T cell responses to AZD1222 COVID-19 vaccine (dated by TCRdb to the early 2020s). With respect to the entire study: AZD1222 recipients with second doses at about 4 weeks or about 12 weeks were pooled, because spike-specific TCR depth and breadth did not differ between schedules. Trial participants were enrolled by age into subgroups of 18-55, 56-69 and 70-plus years, and about 150, 27 and 61 TCR-sequenced participants, respectively, were included in these subgroups. TCR sequencing covered over 230 trial participants: roughly 200 given two doses of AZD1222 and 26 given two doses of MenACWY control vaccine.

The sample's time point label, in plain terms: baseline before first vaccination. Samples from vaccinated people were obtained from the UK trials COV001 and COV002, which included a single-blind randomized controlled phase 2/3 trial of AZD1222 (ChAdOx1 nCoV-19) in healthy adults. Trial participant PBMC samples were collected at day 0 and day 28 after the second dose for TCRbeta chain sequencing. For this chain, trimming is 2 bases at the V end and 4 bases at the J end, and the number of junction bases without a gene match is 2. The CDR3 goes from the cysteine to the phenylalanine over 14 residues. Only the CDR3 DNA is retained, 42 bases long and in frame from the first base. Via the germline V gene, CDR1 is MNHEY and CDR2 SVGAGI. Study-wide findings and limitations: After two AZD1222 doses, spike-specific TCR breadth and depth were significantly higher than at day 0 and than in MenACWY recipients. Vaccine-associated CD4 TCRs spanned the whole spike protein, with dominant responses in regions 160-218 and 743-854. Participants were mostly white British, with more females than males. The authors suggested clonal diversity may have been underestimated. Conclusions about previously exposed vaccinees are limited because only six or seven AZD1222 recipients were SARS-CoV-2 seropositive at baseline. In the small 56-69-year group, the increase in depth fell short of significance, most likely because of low power. Reportedly, close to half of the unique spike-specific TCRs recognized epitopes lying outside the regions that are mutated in the B.1.351 and B.1.1.7 variants. No day 14 peak-response samples were available, so repertoires were characterized only after the peak T cell response.

The sequence was collected from an adult in good health. The chain is assembled from TRBV6-5 and TRBJ2-1, with 7 central nucleotides matching TRBD1. Sequencing used peripheral blood, obtained on day 0 of AZD1222 vaccination. This receptor has the CDR3 CASSYQTGYNEQFF. The DNA sequence is given as TGTGCCAGCAGTTACCAGACAGGGTACAATGAGCAGTTCTTC.